This paragraph covers one TCR beta chain sequence. This specimen belongs to a study of CD8 T cells in Susac syndrome. After extraction with the RNeasy kit, roughly 0.45 to 1 ug of the RNA was reverse transcribed using random hexamers. A single record per CDR3 protein comes from TCRdb applying MiXCR to the immunoSEQ multiplex PCR reads. The sample records about 83,000 distinct CDR3 sequences, 95% to 97% being singletons. Trimming pared 4 bases from V and 2 bases from J, leaving 7 bases between. The CDR3 has 13 amino acids. Under recently defined diagnostic criteria, the patients with Susac syndrome qualified as having definite or probable disease.

The sample consisted of CD8+ T cells from PBMCs. The chain joins TRBV12-3 or TRBV12-4 to TRBJ2-3, with D uncertain. The sequence was obtained from a human donor with Susac syndrome. DNA of the CDR3: TGTGCCAGCAGTTGGACGGCCACAGATACGCAGTATTTT. Protein sequence: CASSWTATDTQYF.